Below, 11 T cell receptor beta chains from the same sample are listed, as sequenced in a study of T-cell memory formation after mild COVID-19 (dated by TCRdb to the early 2020s). Libraries were made using 5' RACE. Sequencing was carried out with an Illumina NovaSeq 6000. TCRdb reprocessed the public reads (quality trimming at Q25 with fastp, clone calling with MiXCR) and kept in-frame beta chains. When rows share a CDR3 protein, they turn into one entry using the most common DNA and genes. The sample records roughly 250,000 distinct CDR3 sequences, around 17% of which are singletons. The ten largest clones capture around 21% of the sample. Sequencing was carried out using PBMCs or a T cell subset sorted from them (not recorded which). These receptors came from a man aged 18 to 30 who had mild COVID-19 (a few samples of this study predate the infection). The sample titles of this study are shuffled in the database, so cell type and time point are left out; the donor was told from shared clones.

The table lists this clonotype with a few counts. The chain recombines TRBV6-2 or TRBV6-3 with TRBJ1-2; 8 bases map to TRBD1. The CDR3 extends over 13 amino acids. Losses at the gene ends were 6 bases for V and 8 bases for J; bases not matched to a gene: 8. Germline values: CDR1 MNHEY, CDR2 SVGEGT. CDR3 bases: TGTGCCAGCAGCCTGACAGGGGTACGGGGCTACACCTTC. It yields the protein CASSLTGVRGYTF.

This clonotype has just a few counts. CDR3 amino acids: CASRSALPNEQFF. Here the CDR3 DNA reads TGTGCCAGCAGAAGTGCCCTCCCCAATGAGCAGTTCTTC. The J gene is TRBJ2-1, the V gene TRBV2; D gene uncertain. The germline gives CDR1 SNHLY, CDR2 FYNNEI. The CDR3 has 13 residues. Trimming removed 6 bases at V and 6 bases at J, with 12 bases between. Supplemented by reference TRBV2 and TRBJ2-1, the full variable domain reads EPEVTQTPSHQVTQMGQEVILRCVPISNHLYFYWYRQILGQKVEFLVSFYNNEISEKSEIFDDQFSVERPDGSNFTLKIRSTKLEDSAMYFCASRSALPNEQFFGPGTRLTVL.

This clonotype was observed a few times. The genes are TRBV7-2 and TRBJ2-7; D is unclear. Between the trimmed V and J ends, which lost 5 bases and 4 bases, there was a span of 9 bases. CDR1 SGHTA and CDR2 FQGNSA come from the germline V gene. This CDR3 has 12 residues. The CDR3 loop reads CASSEDGYEQYV. CDR3 bases: TGTGCCAGCAGCGAAGACGGGTACGAGCAGTACGTC.

The genes are TRBV6-2 or TRBV6-3 and TRBJ1-1; D is unresolved. This CDR3 has 11 residues. The V end was cut by 4 bases, the J end by 7 bases, with 7 bases between. CDR1 is MNHEY, CDR2 SVGEGT, per germline. CDR3 region: CASSSGIEAFF. CDR3 in DNA: TGTGCCAGCAGTTCTGGGATTGAAGCTTTCTTT.

The CDR3 is CASSQSGPLGYTF. CDR3 bases: TGTGCCAGCAGCCAATCGGGCCCCTTGGGCTACACCTTC. The chain recombines TRBV4-2 with TRBJ1-2; no reliable D call. Germline values: CDR1 LGHNA, CDR2 YNFKEQ. V dropped 2 bases and J dropped 8 bases, with 12 bases sitting between them. The CDR3 sequence is 13 residues long.

This clonotype was recorded at least ten times. The CDR3 here is CASSPRLEGEQFF. The DNA of the CDR3 is TGTGCCAGCAGCCCTCGGTTAGAGGGTGAGCAGTTCTTC. The rearrangement links TRBV7-2 to TRBJ2-1; tentative D call: TRBD2 (5 bases). The CDR3 consists of 13 residues. Trimming took off 5 bases at V and 9 bases at J, with 14 bases between the two ends. Germline V gene data show CDR1 as SGHTA and CDR2 as FQGNSA. The full variable domain, in which reference TRBV7-2 and TRBJ2-1 provide the parts outside the CDR3, is GAGVSQSPSNKVTEKGKDVELRCDPISGHTALYWYRQSLGQGLEFLIYFQGNSAPDKSGLPSDRFSAERTGGSVSTLTIQRTQQEDSAVYLCASSPRLEGEQFFGPGTRLTVL.

Ten or more counts support this clonotype. J is TRBJ2-3 and V is TRBV6-1; 9 positions agree with TRBD2. Germline V gene lookup returns CDR1 MNHNS and CDR2 SASEGT. V shed 5 bases and J 5 bases; nucleotides not matched to a gene: 8. This CDR3 is built from 15 residues. DNA for the CDR3: TGTGCCAGCAGTCTTCTAGCGGGGCGAGGAGATACGCAGTATTTT. Translating it yields CASSLLAGRGDTQYF.

This clonotype was seen at least ten times. The V gene is TRBV7-3, the J gene TRBJ1-1, with TRBD1 as a possible D gene (5 bases). Germline-derived CDR1 and CDR2 are SGHTA and FQGTGA. Deletions cut 8 bases from V and 4 bases from J, with 14 bases between. This CDR3 has 13 residues. The CDR3 spells CASSKGWATEAFF. CDR3 bases: TGTGCCAGCTCTAAGGGGTGGGCCACTGAAGCTTTCTTT.

The gene calls are TRBV7-9 and TRBJ2-3; 7 nucleotides match TRBD1. Looked up from germline, CDR1 is SEHNR and CDR2 is FQNEAQ (reference sequence). This CDR3 is built from 14 residues. Unmatched junction bases numbered 6, after V lost 3 bases and J lost 6 bases. CDR3 DNA: TGTGCCAGCAGCTTGGACCTAGGGGGCGATACGCAGTATTTT. Translated, it gives CASSLDLGGDTQYF. Together with reference TRBV7-9 and TRBJ2-3, the CDR3 gives the full variable domain: DTGVSQNPRHKITKRGQNVTFRCDPISEHNRLYWYRQTLGQGPEFLTYFQNEAQLEKSRLLSDRFSAERPKGSFSTLEIQRTEQGDSAMYLCASSLDLGGDTQYFGPGTRLTVL.

A few counts support this clonotype. The chain uses TRBV6-5 and TRBJ2-7, with D possibly matching TRBD1 (5 bases). The CDR3 covers 13 residues. V lost 6 bases, J lost 5 bases, and 14 bases lay in between. Looked up from germline, CDR1 is MNHEY and CDR2 is SVGAGI. As DNA, the CDR3 is TGTGCCAGCAGCCCGACAGTTGGCAACGAGCAGTACTTC. Translating gives CASSPTVGNEQYF.

The V gene is TRBV19, the J gene TRBJ1-1; no clear D. In germline, CDR1 is LNHDA, CDR2 SQIVND (reference sequence). The CDR3 is 13 amino acids. V was cut by 3 bases and J by 1 base, with 6 bases left in between. CDR3 coding DNA: TGTGCCAGTAGTATCAGGCAGAACACTGAAGCTTTCTTT. This gives the protein CASSIRQNTEAFF.